This TCR beta chain was sequenced during a study of T cells in Graves' hyperthyroidism and ophthalmopathy. Template material for amplifying TCR beta CDR3 regions consisted of RNA transcripts. HTBI primers were employed in a first-round RT-PCR of the TCR CDR3. Via MiXCR, TCRdb re-called the multiplex PCR reads, giving one row per CDR3 protein. The table shows 560,000 or so distinct CDR3 sequences, with 46% occurring only once. This clonotype was observed at least ten times. The antigen remains undetermined. CDR1 is SEHNR, CDR2 FQNEAQ, per germline (reference sequence). The CDR3 extends over 15 amino acids. V shed 9 bases and J shed 2 bases, with 16 bases lying between them. No progression to ophthalmopathy during 18 months of follow-up defined stable disease. Participants, patients aged 18 to 65, had newly diagnosed hyperthyroidism with a duration under 2 months. Study findings and constraints: Appearing also in blood were most of the thyroid clonotypes expanded above 0.001.

The chain recombines TRBV7-9 with TRBJ1-4, with D maybe TRBD1 (5 bases). The specimen was peripheral blood or thyroid tissue (not recorded which). This receptor was obtained from a woman aged 18 to 35 with Graves' hyperthyroidism. DNA for the CDR3: TGTGCCAGTACTTCAGGGAGATCGACTAATGAAAAACTGTTTTTT. Its protein is CASTSGRSTNEKLFF.